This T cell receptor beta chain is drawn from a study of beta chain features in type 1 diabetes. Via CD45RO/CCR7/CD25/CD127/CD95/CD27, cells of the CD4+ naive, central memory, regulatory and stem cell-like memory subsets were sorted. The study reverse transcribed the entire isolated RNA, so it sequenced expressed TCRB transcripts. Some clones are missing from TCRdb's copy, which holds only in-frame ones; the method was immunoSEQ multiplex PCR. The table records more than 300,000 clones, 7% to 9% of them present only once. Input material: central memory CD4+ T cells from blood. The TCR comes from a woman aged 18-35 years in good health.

CDR3 amino acids: CASSLDPQSTDTQYF. The CDR3 DNA reads as TGTGCCAGCAGCTTAGATCCGCAGAGCACAGATACGCAGTATTTT. The chain recombines TRBV11-2 with TRBJ2-3, with D uncertain. V shed 0 bases and J shed 0 bases, with 7 bases lying between them. There are 15 residues in the CDR3. Germline CDR1 reads SGHAT; CDR2 reads FQNNGV.